This TCR beta chain was retrieved from a study of blood T cell repertoires in COVID-19. Background on the study: The United States, Italy and Spain provided the acute and convalescent COVID-19 samples. PBMCs, B-cell-depleted T cells, or T cells were the source of the cDNA or gDNA that made up the material.

As handled by the study authors: Amplification of reference gene primers provided the estimated nucleated cell counts. The table came from immunoSEQ multiplex PCR; TCRdb's copy has only in-frame clones and leaves some out. The V and J calls and clone size are taken from that table; D and trimming were inferred from the DNA. The data hold some 120,000 clones, with approximately 80% observed a single time. CDR3 length equals 13 residues. The germline V gene has CDR1 LNHDA and CDR2 SQIVND (reference sequence). Germline trimming cut 5 bases from V and 9 bases from J; bases unmatched to any gene: 7. The clonotype comes from a woman in her sixties or seventies with acute or convalescent COVID-19. This chain connects TRBV19 to TRBJ2-7; TRBD2 matches 10 bases. The sample taken for sequencing was peripheral blood. CDR3 region: CASSPRLAGWQYF. CDR3 in DNA: TGTGCCAGTAGTCCCCGACTAGCGGGCTGGCAGTACTTC.